These 7 T cell receptor beta chains share one sample of origin, sequenced in a study of CD8+ T cells in alopecia areata. Treatment defined: oral pan-JAK inhibitor, 5-10 mg twice daily. Extraction and reverse transcription of RNA yielded cDNA as the sequencing template. This table comes from immunoSEQ multiplex PCR, and its TCRdb copy is limited to in-frame clones, with some not included. The sample comprises about 190,000 clones, roughly 66% of which are singletons, and over 0.9% rests with the top ten. Sequencing used CD4+ T cells sorted from blood, obtained at week 24, from a patient treated with tofacitinib. The source is a human donor with alopecia areata.

The chain employs TRBV9 and TRBJ1-5; D not resolved. The CDR3 extends over 12 amino acids. The V end was cut by 7 bases, the J end by 10 bases, with 15 bases between. The V gene's germline CDR1 is SGDLS and CDR2 YYNGEE. The CDR3 coding sequence is TGTGCCAGCGTTGAGAAGCCGCAACCCCAGCATTTT. Protein: CASVEKPQPQHF.

The chain combines TRBV29-1 with TRBJ1-1, with D tentatively TRBD1 (6 bases). Germline loops: CDR1 SQVTM, CDR2 ANQGSEA. V was trimmed by 4 bases and J by 7 bases, leaving 13 bases between them. The CDR3 is 12 amino acids. The CDR3 loop reads CSVGQGGGEAFF. The CDR3 nucleotides are TGCAGCGTTGGTCAAGGGGGAGGTGAAGCTTTCTTT.

The chain is built from TRBV19 and TRBJ1-1, with TRBD1 as a possible D gene (5 bases). Trimming took off 1 base at V and 8 bases at J, with 14 bases between the two ends. CDR1 and CDR2 from the germline V gene are LNHDA and SQIVND (reference sequence). CDR3 length: 14 amino acids. The CDR3 region has the DNA TGTGCCAGTAGTATAGGAGGGACCCCGGCGGAAGCTTTCTTT. It codes for CASSIGGTPAEAFF. Using reference TRBV19 and TRBJ1-1 for the parts outside the CDR3, the full variable domain is DGGITQSPKYLFRKEGQNVTLSCEQNLNHDAMYWYRQDPGQGLRLIYYSQIVNDFQKGDIAEGYSVSREKKESFPLTVTSAQKNPTAFYLCASSIGGTPAEAFFGQGTRLTVV.

The V and J genes are TRBV29-1 and TRBJ1-2; TRBD1 might be the D (5 bases). V shed 7 bases and J shed 8 bases, with 14 bases lying between them. The CDR3 runs to 11 residues. Germline V lookup: CDR1 SQVTM, CDR2 ANQGSEA. CDR3 sequence: CSGQQGGGYTF. DNA for the CDR3: TGCAGCGGTCAGCAGGGTGGCGGCTACACCTTC.

The chain combines TRBV27 with TRBJ1-1, with D possibly matching TRBD1 (6 bases). CDR3 length: 12 amino acids. With 3 bases removed from V and 12 bases from J, the gap between germline ends came to 14 bases. Per germline, CDR1 MNHEY and CDR2 SMNVEV (reference sequence). The CDR3 sequence is CASSFVGTPTFF. The CDR3 bases are TGTGCCAGCAGTTTTGTGGGGACACCCACTTTCTTT.

V gene TRBV29-1 combines with J gene TRBJ1-2; 8 nucleotides match TRBD1. Germline trimming cut 6 bases from V and 8 bases from J; bases unmatched to any gene: 11. Germline V CDR1 and CDR2: SQVTM, ANQGSEA. CDR3 size: 13 residues. In DNA form, the CDR3 reads TGCAGCGTGGGGGGACAGGAGTTGGGCGGCTACACCTTC. Its translation is CSVGGQELGGYTF.

The gene calls are TRBV30 and TRBJ1-6, with a possible D match to TRBD1 (6 bases). This CDR3 spans 15 amino acids. Trimming removed 0 bases from V and 7 bases from J, with 13 bases in between. Germline V gives CDR1 GTSNPN, CDR2 SVGIG (reference sequence). The CDR3 loop reads CAWSVLGRGNSPLHF. The CDR3 DNA is TGTGCCTGGAGTGTACTAGGCAGGGGAAATTCACCCCTCCACTTT.